This entry is about one TCR beta chain. Its target is not known. Being one base from a much bigger clone, this may be a read error. With a constant-region primer, TCR beta cDNA was made from around 520 ng of total RNA. Slightly modified ARM-PCR with three nested multiplex PCR rounds yielded TCR beta libraries. TRBV1-TRBV30 forward primers and a C-beta reverse primer were used in the first two PCR rounds, which each ran for approximately 10 cycles. TCRdb redid the calling of the multiplex PCR reads with MiXCR, one entry per CDR3 protein. This sample yields almost 200,000 distinct CDR3 sequences, of which around 60% are seen a single time; 6% to 8.5% belongs to the top ten. The data belong to a study of tumor-infiltrating lymphocytes in primary liver carcinoma. In the study overall: Both sexes were represented among patients, who were 30 to 69 years old. Samples had roughly 3.65 to 7.5 million productive TCRbeta reads, comparable between tissue types.

They got blood RNA out of unsorted whole blood and also pulled out germline DNA. There are 14 residues in the CDR3. Germline V gives CDR1 MGHRA, CDR2 YSYEKL. Study-wide points: Blood trailed tumors significantly in top-250-clone fraction (p = 0.039).

The V gene is TRBV4-1, the J gene TRBJ2-1; no definite D call. The sequencing input was peripheral blood. The receptor's source is a woman aged 55-70 years with primary liver carcinoma and hepatitis B virus infection. The CDR3, as DNA: TGCGCCAGCAGCCAATCCCCTGGGCGCACTGAGCACTTCTTC. This encodes CASSQSPGRTEHFF.